This T cell receptor (beta chain) was sequenced in a study of CD8 T cells in ankylosing spondylitis (dated by TCRdb to the late 2010s). With regard to the full study: To find TCR variants linked to disease, the study profiled T cell receptor beta repertoires in ankylosing spondylitis patients and healthy donors. The whole study cohort included some 100 healthy donors and 20 to 30 ankylosing spondylitis patients. Peripheral blood was sampled, and synovial fluid was also collected from ankylosing spondylitis patients. Points the paper makes about the study in general: Some of the motif variants had been reported before in the synovial fluid and blood of reactive arthritis patients, a finding that suggests common disease-initiation mechanisms. The disease-linked clones had a CD8+ phenotype and were found at relatively low frequencies in peripheral blood. Significant enrichment of the disease-linked clones was reported in matched synovial fluid samples from ankylosing spondylitis patients. A TCR beta motif of roughly 8 highly homologous amino acid variants appeared characteristic of blood from ankylosing spondylitis patients.

The sequencing machine was an Illumina HiSeq 2500. Quantitative 5'-RACE with molecular barcodes was used to prepare TCR beta libraries. Regarding the original processing steps: A new computational method, built on a probabilistic model of VDJ rearrangement, was used to identify disease-linked TCR variants. Using fastp at Q25 and MiXCR, TCRdb reprocessed the public reads and kept productive beta chains. Under each unique CDR3 protein, matching rows form one entry showing the most common genes and DNA. These V and J calls rely on TCRdb rather than the paper's analysis. This sample comprises some 800,000 distinct CDR3 sequences, over 9.5% of them detected only once. The ten biggest clones cover just over 0.5% of the sample. Trimming takes 1 base off V and 7 bases off J; junction bases not matched to a gene: 18. CDR1 MNHEY and CDR2 SMNVEV are derived from the germline V gene (reference sequence). The CDR3 runs 18 residues from the cysteine to the phenylalanine. The CDR3 DNA has 54 bases and is translated from base 1.

This clonotype was picked up a small number of times. The target of this receptor is not known. No base quality information exists; no much larger clone differs at one position. Source material: blood, either unsorted or a sorted T cell fraction (not recorded which). The V gene is TRBV27 and the J gene is TRBJ2-5, and TRBD2 aligns with 7 junction nucleotides. The TCR sequence derives from a male donor with ankylosing spondylitis. The sequenced DNA is TGTGCCAGCAGTTTATACCCCGGAGGACTAGGTTCGATGGGGACCCAGTACTTC. Translated, it reads CASSLYPGGLGSMGTQYF.